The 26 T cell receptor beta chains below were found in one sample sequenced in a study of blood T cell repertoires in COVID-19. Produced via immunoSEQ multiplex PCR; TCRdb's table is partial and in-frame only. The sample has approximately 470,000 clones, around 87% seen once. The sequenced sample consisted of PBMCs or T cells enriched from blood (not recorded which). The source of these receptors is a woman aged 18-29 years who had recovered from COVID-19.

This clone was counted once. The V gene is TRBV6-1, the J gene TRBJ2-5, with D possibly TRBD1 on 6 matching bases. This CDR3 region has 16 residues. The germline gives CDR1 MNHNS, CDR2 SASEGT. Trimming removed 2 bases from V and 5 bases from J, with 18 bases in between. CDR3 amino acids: CASSETRGGPRETQYF. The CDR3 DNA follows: TGTGCCAGCAGTGAAACCAGAGGGGGACCGAGGGAGACCCAGTACTTC.

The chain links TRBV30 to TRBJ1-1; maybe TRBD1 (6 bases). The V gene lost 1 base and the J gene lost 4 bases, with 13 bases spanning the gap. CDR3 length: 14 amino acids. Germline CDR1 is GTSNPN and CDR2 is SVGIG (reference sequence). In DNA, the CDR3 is TGTGCCTGGAGTGGATGGGGGCGGGTCACTGAAGCTTTCTTT. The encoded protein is CAWSGWGRVTEAFF.

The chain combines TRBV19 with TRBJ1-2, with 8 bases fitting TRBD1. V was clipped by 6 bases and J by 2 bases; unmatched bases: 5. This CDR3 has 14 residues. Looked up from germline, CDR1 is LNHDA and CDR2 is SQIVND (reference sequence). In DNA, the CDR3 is TGTGCCAGTAGGGAACGGGACAGGAACTATGGCTACACCTTC. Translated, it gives CASRERDRNYGYTF.

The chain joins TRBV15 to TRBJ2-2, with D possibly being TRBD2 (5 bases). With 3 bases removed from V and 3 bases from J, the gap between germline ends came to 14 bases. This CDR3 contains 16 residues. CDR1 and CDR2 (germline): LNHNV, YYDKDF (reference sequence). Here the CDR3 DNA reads TGTGCCACCAGCAGTATCTTCGGGGTTTACACCGGGGAGCTGTTTTTT. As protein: CATSSIFGVYTGELFF. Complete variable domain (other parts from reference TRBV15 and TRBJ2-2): DAMVIQNPRYQVTQFGKPVTLSCSQTLNHNVMYWYQQKSSQAPKLLFHYYDKDFNNEADTPDNFQSRRPNTSFCFLDIRSPGLGDTAMYLCATSSIFGVYTGELFFGEGSRLTVL.

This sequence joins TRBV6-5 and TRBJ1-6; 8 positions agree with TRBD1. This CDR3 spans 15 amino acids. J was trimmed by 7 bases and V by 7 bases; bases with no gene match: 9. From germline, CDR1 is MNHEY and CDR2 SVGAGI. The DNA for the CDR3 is TGTGCCAGCACCCAGACAGGGGCTCTGAATTCACCCCTCCACTTT. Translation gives CASTQTGALNSPLHF.

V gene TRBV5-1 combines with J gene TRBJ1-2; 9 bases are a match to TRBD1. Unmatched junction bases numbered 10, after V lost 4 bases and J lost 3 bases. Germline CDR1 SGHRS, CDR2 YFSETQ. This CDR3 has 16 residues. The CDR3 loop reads CASSLTGGVEDYGYTF. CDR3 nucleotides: TGCGCCAGCAGCCTAACAGGGGGCGTTGAGGACTATGGCTACACCTTC.

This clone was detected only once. The CDR3 DNA follows: TGTGCCAGTAGCCATTCTTCCGGGAGCAGGAAGCGCTTCTCTGGAAACACCATATATTTT. Protein sequence: CASSHSSGSRKRFSGNTIYF. The chain combines TRBV19 with TRBJ1-3; D is unclear. V shed 6 bases and J shed 0 bases, with 27 bases lying between them. Germline CDR1 is LNHDA and CDR2 is SQIVND (reference sequence). The CDR3 length is 20 residues.

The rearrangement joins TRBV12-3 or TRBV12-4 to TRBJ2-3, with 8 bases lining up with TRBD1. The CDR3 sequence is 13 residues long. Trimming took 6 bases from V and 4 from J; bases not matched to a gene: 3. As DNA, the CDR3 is TGTGCCAGCAGGGACAGGGTGTCAGATACGCAGTATTTT. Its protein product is CASRDRVSDTQYF.

CDR3 sequence reads: CATSDLATASDTDTQYF. CDR3 coding DNA: TGTGCCACCAGTGATTTAGCGACAGCGTCTGACACAGATACGCAGTATTTT. This rearrangement joins TRBV24-1 to TRBJ2-3; D is perhaps TRBD1 (5 bases). Per germline, CDR1 KGHDR and CDR2 SFDVKD. The CDR3 spans 17 residues. V was cut by 1 base and J by 2 bases, with 15 bases left in between.

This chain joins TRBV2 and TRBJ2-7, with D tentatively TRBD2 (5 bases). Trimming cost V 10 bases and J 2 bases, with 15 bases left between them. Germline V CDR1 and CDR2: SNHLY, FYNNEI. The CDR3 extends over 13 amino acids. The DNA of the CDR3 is TGTGCCACGAGTCGGACTCCCACCTACGAGCAGTACTTC. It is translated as CATSRTPTYEQYF.

The CDR3 bases are TGTGCCAGCAGCCACACACACGGACAGGGCGTCAACACTGAAGCTTTCTTT. Translated: CASSHTHGQGVNTEAFF. This sequence joins TRBV2 and TRBJ1-1, with TRBD1 matching 8 bases. The CDR3 length is 17 residues. Trimming cost V 6 bases and J 2 bases; bases outside gene matches: 14. Looked up from germline, CDR1 is SNHLY and CDR2 is FYNNEI.

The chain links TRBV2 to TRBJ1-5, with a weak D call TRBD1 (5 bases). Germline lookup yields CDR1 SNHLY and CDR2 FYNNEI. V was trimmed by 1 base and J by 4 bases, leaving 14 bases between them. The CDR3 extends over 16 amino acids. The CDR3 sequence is CASSEGQLDSNQPQHF. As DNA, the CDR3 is TGTGCCAGCAGTGAAGGACAGCTAGACTCAAATCAGCCCCAGCATTTT.

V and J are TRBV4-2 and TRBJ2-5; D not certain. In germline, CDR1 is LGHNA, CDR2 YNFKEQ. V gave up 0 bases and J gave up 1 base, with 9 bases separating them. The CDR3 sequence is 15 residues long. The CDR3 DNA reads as TGTGCCAGCAGCCAAGATTGGAGAGTCCAAGAGACCCAGTACTTC. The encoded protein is CASSQDWRVQETQYF.

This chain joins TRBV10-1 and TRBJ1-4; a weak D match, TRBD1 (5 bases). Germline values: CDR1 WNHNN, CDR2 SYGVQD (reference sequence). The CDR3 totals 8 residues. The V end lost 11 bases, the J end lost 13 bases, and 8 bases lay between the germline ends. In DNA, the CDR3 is TGCGCCCGCGGGGGACTGTTTTTT. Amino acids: CARGGLFF.

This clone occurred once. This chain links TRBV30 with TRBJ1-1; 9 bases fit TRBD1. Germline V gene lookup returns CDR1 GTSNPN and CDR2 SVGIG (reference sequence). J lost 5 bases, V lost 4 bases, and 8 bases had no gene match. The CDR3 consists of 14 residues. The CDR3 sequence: CAWTQGTGKTEAFF. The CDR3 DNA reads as TGTGCCTGGACCCAAGGGACAGGGAAGACTGAAGCTTTCTTT.

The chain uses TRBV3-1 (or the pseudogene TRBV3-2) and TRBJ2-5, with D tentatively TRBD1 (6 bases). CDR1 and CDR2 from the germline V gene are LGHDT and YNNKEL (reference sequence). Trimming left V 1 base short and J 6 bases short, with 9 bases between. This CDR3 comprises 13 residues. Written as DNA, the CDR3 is TGTGCCAGCAGCCAAGTCAGGGGAAAGACCCAGTACTTC. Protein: CASSQVRGKTQYF.

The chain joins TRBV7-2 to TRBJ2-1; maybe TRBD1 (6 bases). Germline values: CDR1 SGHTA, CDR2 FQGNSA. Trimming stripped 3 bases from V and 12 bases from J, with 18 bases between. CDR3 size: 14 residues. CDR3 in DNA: TGTGCCAGCAGCTTTCTCCCAACAGGGATCGGGCAGTTCTTC. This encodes CASSFLPTGIGQFF.

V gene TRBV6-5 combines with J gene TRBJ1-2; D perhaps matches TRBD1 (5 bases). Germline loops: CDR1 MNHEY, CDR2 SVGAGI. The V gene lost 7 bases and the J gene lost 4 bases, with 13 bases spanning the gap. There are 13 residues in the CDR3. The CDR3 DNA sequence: TGTGCCAGCAAGGCGACAGTCGCCTATGGCTACACCTTC. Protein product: CASKATVAYGYTF.

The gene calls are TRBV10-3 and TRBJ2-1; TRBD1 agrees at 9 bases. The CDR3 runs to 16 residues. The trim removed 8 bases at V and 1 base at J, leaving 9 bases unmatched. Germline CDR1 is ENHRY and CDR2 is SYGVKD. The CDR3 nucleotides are TGTGCCATCTCGGGGGACAGGGAAAAGTCCTACAATGAGCAGTTCTTC. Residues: CAISGDREKSYNEQFF.

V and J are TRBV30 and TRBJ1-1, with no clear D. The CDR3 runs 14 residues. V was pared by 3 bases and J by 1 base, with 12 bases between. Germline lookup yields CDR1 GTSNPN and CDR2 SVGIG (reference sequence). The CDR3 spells CAWRYQVTNTEAFF. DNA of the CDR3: TGTGCCTGGAGGTACCAGGTAACGAACACTGAAGCTTTCTTT.

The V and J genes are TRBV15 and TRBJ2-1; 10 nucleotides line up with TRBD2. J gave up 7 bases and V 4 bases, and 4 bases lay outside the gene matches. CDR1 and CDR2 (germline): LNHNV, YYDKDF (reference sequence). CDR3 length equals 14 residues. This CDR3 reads CATSKAGGRNEQFF. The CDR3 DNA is TGTGCCACCAGCAAAGCGGGGGGGCGTAATGAGCAGTTCTTC. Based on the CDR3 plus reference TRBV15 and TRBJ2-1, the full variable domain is DAMVIQNPRYQVTQFGKPVTLSCSQTLNHNVMYWYQQKSSQAPKLLFHYYDKDFNNEADTPDNFQSRRPNTSFCFLDIRSPGLGDTAMYLCATSKAGGRNEQFFGPGTRLTVL.

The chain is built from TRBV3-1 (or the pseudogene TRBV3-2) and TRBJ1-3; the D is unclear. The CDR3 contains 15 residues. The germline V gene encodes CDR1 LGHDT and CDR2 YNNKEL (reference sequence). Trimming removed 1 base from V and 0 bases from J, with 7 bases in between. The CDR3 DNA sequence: TGTGCCAGCAGCCAAGCACGGTTCTCTGGAAACACCATATATTTT. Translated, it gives CASSQARFSGNTIYF.

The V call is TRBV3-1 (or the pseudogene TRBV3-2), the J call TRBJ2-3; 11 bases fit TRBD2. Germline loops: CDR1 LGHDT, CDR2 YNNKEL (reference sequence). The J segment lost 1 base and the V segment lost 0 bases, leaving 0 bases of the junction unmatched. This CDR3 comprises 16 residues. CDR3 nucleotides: TGTGCCAGCAGCCAAGAACTAGCGGGGGGCACAGATACGCAGTATTTT. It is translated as CASSQELAGGTDTQYF.

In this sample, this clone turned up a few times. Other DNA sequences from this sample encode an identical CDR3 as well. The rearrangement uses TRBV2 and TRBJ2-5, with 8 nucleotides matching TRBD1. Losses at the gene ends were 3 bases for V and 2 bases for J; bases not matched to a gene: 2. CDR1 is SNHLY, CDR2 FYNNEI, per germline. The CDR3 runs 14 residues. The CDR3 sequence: CASSERTGQETQYF. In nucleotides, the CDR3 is TGTGCCAGCAGTGAGAGGACAGGGCAAGAGACCCAGTACTTC.

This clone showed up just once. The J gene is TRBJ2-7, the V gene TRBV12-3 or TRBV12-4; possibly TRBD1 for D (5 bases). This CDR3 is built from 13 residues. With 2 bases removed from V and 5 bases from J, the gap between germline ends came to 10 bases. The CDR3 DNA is TGTGCCAGCAGTTTAACCAGGGCCAACGAGCAGTACTTC. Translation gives CASSLTRANEQYF.

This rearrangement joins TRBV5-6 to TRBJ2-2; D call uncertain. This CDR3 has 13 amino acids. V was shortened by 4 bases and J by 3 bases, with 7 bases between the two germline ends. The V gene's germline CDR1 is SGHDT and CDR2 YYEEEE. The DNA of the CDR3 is TGTGCCAGCAGCCCAAGCGACACCGGGGAGCTGTTTTTT. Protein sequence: CASSPSDTGELFF.